This entry features one TCR beta chain sequence. Its antigen is still unknown. There are no base qualities to consult, and no much larger clone falls within one base. This sample was included in a study of T cell responses to AZD1222 COVID-19 vaccine (dated by TCRdb to the early 2020s). About the investigation overall: A total of approximately 240 trial participants underwent TCR sequencing, of whom around 210 had received two doses of AZD1222 and some 26 had received two doses of the MenACWY control vaccine. Trial participants were enrolled into age subgroups of 18-55, 56-69 and 70-plus years, which contained around 150, 29 and 61 TCR-sequenced participants, respectively. Study-wide conclusions, independent of this receptor: Reportedly, close to half of the unique spike-specific TCRs recognized epitopes lying outside the regions that are mutated in the B.1.351 and B.1.1.7 variants. In the small 56-69-year group, the increase in depth fell short of significance, most likely because of low power. Participants were mostly white British and included more females than males, and it was suggested by the authors that clonal diversity may have been underestimated. The vaccine-associated CD4 TCRs covered the entire spike protein, and the dominant responses fell in regions 160-218 and 743-854. Because no samples from the day 14 peak response were available, repertoires could be characterized only after the peak T cell response. After two AZD1222 doses, both the breadth and the depth of spike-specific TCRs were significantly higher than at day 0 and than in MenACWY recipients. Conclusions about previously exposed vaccinees were limited because only a handful of AZD1222 recipients were SARS-CoV-2 seropositive at baseline.

The CDR3 regions of human TCRbeta chains were subjected to immunosequencing. The original methods were these. Repertoire TCRs were checked for matches against a reference library of SARS-CoV-2-specific TCRs that had been generated using the MIRA antigen-specificity platform. Breadth meant the fraction of unique TCRs that were SARS-CoV-2-associated, whereas depth meant the fraction of total T cells that were SARS-CoV-2-associated. Using the MIRA data, each spike-specific TCR was mapped to the spike region that the TCR reacts to and placed in a CD4 or CD8 class. Log10-transformed breadth and depth values were compared by one-way ANOVA with Sidak's multiple comparisons tests. TCRdb took over this immuneACCESS table, retaining in-frame rearrangements with V and J assigned. Such tables are incomplete; in checked studies, under half of the missing clones stem from an unresolved V gene, and the remainder is unexplained. V, J and clone size reflect that table, while D and trimming were determined from the DNA. The sample yields roughly 150,000 clones; more than 85% were counted once. The ten largest clones represent over 1.2% of the sample.

The time point tag for this specimen amounts to: about 28 days (+/-7) after the second vaccine dose. AZD1222 recipients whose second dose came at about 4 weeks and those whose second dose came at about 12 weeks were combined into one group, since spike-specific TCR depth and breadth did not differ between the two schedules. The vaccinee samples were drawn from two UK trials, COV001 and COV002, one of which was a single-blind randomized controlled phase 2/3 trial testing AZD1222 (ChAdOx1 nCoV-19) in healthy adults. For TCRbeta chain sequencing, PBMC samples from trial participants were taken at day 0 and at day 28 after the second dose. V is shortened by 4 bases, J by 0 bases, and the region joining them spans 10 bases. The CDR1 and CDR2 encoded by the germline V gene are ENHRY and SYGVKD. The CDR3 holds 15 amino acids from the cysteine to the phenylalanine. Just the 45-base CDR3 DNA is kept, in frame starting at base 1.

This sequence uses TRBV10-3 and TRBJ2-1, with no confidently assigned D gene. This receptor was identified in an adult who received the AZD1222 COVID-19 vaccine. The sample in question was peripheral blood, obtained 28 days after the second AZD1222 dose. CDR3 reads: CAISAVGRSYNEQFF. The DNA sequence is given as TGTGCCATCAGTGCCGTAGGACGCTCCTACAATGAGCAGTTCTTC.